This is a list of T cell receptor beta chains from one sample in a study of early T cells in non-severe SARS-CoV-2 infection. TCRdb reprocessed the 5' RACE reads via MiXCR and lists one record per CDR3 protein. Seen here are about 32,000 distinct CDR3 sequences, around 9% observed once, and the top ten hold over 10%. The sequenced sample was whole blood. The receptors shown here come from an adult who was a healthcare worker with PCR-confirmed SARS-CoV-2 infection or an uninfected control (not recorded which). CDR3s include the opening cysteine and the closing phenylalanine or tryptophan. The order of the fields is D gene, J gene, V gene, CDR3 protein. D genes are given only for firm matches.

d_call: TRBD1; j_call: TRBJ1-5; v_call: TRBV29-1; cdr3_aa: CSVADRGNQPQHF
d_call: NA; j_call: TRBJ2-3; v_call: TRBV6-5; cdr3_aa: CASSYDPSEGVDTQYF
d_call: NA; j_call: TRBJ1-4; v_call: TRBV5-1; cdr3_aa: CASSLEPTNEKLFF
d_call: TRBD1; j_call: TRBJ1-6; v_call: TRBV7-2; cdr3_aa: CASSPWTGPNSPLHF
d_call: NA; j_call: TRBJ1-1; v_call: TRBV12-3/TRBV12-4; cdr3_aa: CASSWVGEGTEAFF
d_call: NA; j_call: TRBJ1-1; v_call: TRBV10-3; cdr3_aa: CAISAGTMNTEAFF
d_call: NA; j_call: TRBJ1-1; v_call: TRBV20-1; cdr3_aa: CSARVPTANTEAFF
d_call: TRBD1; j_call: TRBJ1-2; v_call: TRBV27; cdr3_aa: CASSPLTGVSGYTF
d_call: NA; j_call: TRBJ1-2; v_call: TRBV7-9; cdr3_aa: CAGFGGNYGYTF
d_call: NA; j_call: TRBJ1-2; v_call: TRBV11-2; cdr3_aa: CASSLGLANYGYTF
d_call: TRBD1; j_call: TRBJ1-5; v_call: TRBV24-1; cdr3_aa: CATSDQTGGLQPQHF
d_call: NA; j_call: TRBJ1-2; v_call: TRBV29-1; cdr3_aa: CSTRGGYGYTF
d_call: TRBD1; j_call: TRBJ1-6; v_call: TRBV7-6; cdr3_aa: CASSLVEGAGSPLHF
d_call: NA; j_call: TRBJ2-1; v_call: TRBV12-3/TRBV12-4; cdr3_aa: CASSLINEQFF
d_call: NA; j_call: TRBJ2-5; v_call: TRBV24-1; cdr3_aa: CATSETERLQETQYF
d_call: NA; j_call: TRBJ1-5; v_call: TRBV6-6; cdr3_aa: CASSYSNSNQPQHF
d_call: TRBD1; j_call: TRBJ1-2; v_call: TRBV30; cdr3_aa: CAWTKGQGARYYGYTF
d_call: NA; j_call: TRBJ2-1; v_call: TRBV15; cdr3_aa: CATSRVFPPYNEQFF
d_call: NA; j_call: TRBJ1-1; v_call: TRBV29-1; cdr3_aa: CSVAGRNTEAFF
d_call: NA; j_call: TRBJ1-1; v_call: TRBV2; cdr3_aa: CASSESGGGWAFF
d_call: NA; j_call: TRBJ2-3; v_call: TRBV30; cdr3_aa: CAWSVRGRGSGTDTQYF
d_call: TRBD1; j_call: TRBJ2-3; v_call: TRBV29-1; cdr3_aa: CSAGPGQGADTQYF
d_call: NA; j_call: TRBJ2-3; v_call: TRBV25-1; cdr3_aa: CASSGRGGLTDTQYF
d_call: NA; j_call: TRBJ2-2; v_call: TRBV20-1; cdr3_aa: CSAANMNTGELFF
d_call: NA; j_call: TRBJ2-5; v_call: TRBV24-1; cdr3_aa: CATGTGSQETQYF
d_call: NA; j_call: TRBJ2-5; v_call: TRBV7-2; cdr3_aa: CASSLVGQALQETQYF
d_call: NA; j_call: TRBJ1-6; v_call: TRBV7-9; cdr3_aa: CASSARGRNSPLHF
d_call: NA; j_call: TRBJ1-2; v_call: TRBV7-9; cdr3_aa: CASSLTVDGYTF
d_call: TRBD1; j_call: TRBJ2-7; v_call: TRBV7-2; cdr3_aa: CASSLSGQPAYEQYF
d_call: NA; j_call: TRBJ2-6; v_call: TRBV19; cdr3_aa: CASSIRAGANVLTF
d_call: TRBD2; j_call: TRBJ2-1; v_call: TRBV4-2; cdr3_aa: CASSQDGTTYNEQFF
d_call: NA; j_call: TRBJ1-2; v_call: TRBV6-2/TRBV6-3; cdr3_aa: CASSYEVYGYTF
d_call: NA; j_call: TRBJ1-2; v_call: TRBV7-8; cdr3_aa: CASSLVGGGVYGYTF
d_call: NA; j_call: TRBJ1-1; v_call: TRBV30; cdr3_aa: CAWSVIAEVFF
d_call: NA; j_call: TRBJ2-5; v_call: TRBV5-1; cdr3_aa: CASSLGPGEETQYF
d_call: NA; j_call: TRBJ2-3; v_call: TRBV7-2; cdr3_aa: CASSLSGQSTDTQYF
d_call: NA; j_call: TRBJ1-2; v_call: TRBV15; cdr3_aa: CATSRVTAGYTF
d_call: NA; j_call: TRBJ2-5; v_call: TRBV11-3; cdr3_aa: CASSLMQGETQYF
d_call: NA; j_call: TRBJ1-2; v_call: TRBV30; cdr3_aa: CAWSVVVANYGYTF
d_call: NA; j_call: TRBJ2-7; v_call: TRBV27; cdr3_aa: CASSRDRYEQYF
d_call: TRBD1; j_call: TRBJ1-2; v_call: TRBV7-2; cdr3_aa: CASTQFPDRGSGYTF
d_call: NA; j_call: TRBJ1-3; v_call: TRBV3-1; cdr3_aa: CASSQERNTIYF
d_call: NA; j_call: TRBJ2-7; v_call: TRBV14; cdr3_aa: CASSPWDTLSYEQYF
d_call: TRBD2; j_call: TRBJ2-7; v_call: TRBV7-2; cdr3_aa: CASSPDGLADPYEQYF
d_call: NA; j_call: TRBJ1-3; v_call: TRBV12-3/TRBV12-4; cdr3_aa: CATDEGTGNTIYF
d_call: NA; j_call: TRBJ2-3; v_call: TRBV11-1; cdr3_aa: CASSGLTTTDTQYF
d_call: NA; j_call: TRBJ2-2; v_call: TRBV6-5; cdr3_aa: CASRETDSNTGELFF
d_call: NA; j_call: TRBJ1-4; v_call: TRBV5-1; cdr3_aa: CASSLQGTEKLFF
d_call: NA; j_call: TRBJ1-2; v_call: TRBV19; cdr3_aa: CASSISGLANYGYTF
d_call: NA; j_call: TRBJ1-4; v_call: TRBV10-3; cdr3_aa: CAISEFGGATNEKLFF
d_call: NA; j_call: TRBJ2-1; v_call: TRBV20-1; cdr3_aa: CSAAITAIARFF
d_call: TRBD1; j_call: TRBJ2-1; v_call: TRBV27; cdr3_aa: CASKYGQEPYNEQFF
d_call: TRBD1; j_call: TRBJ1-2; v_call: TRBV24-1; cdr3_aa: CATSALTGDGYTF
d_call: NA; j_call: TRBJ2-2; v_call: TRBV20-1; cdr3_aa: CSARGAVTGELFF
d_call: TRBD1; j_call: TRBJ2-7; v_call: TRBV6-2/TRBV6-3; cdr3_aa: CASSSHRDSSYEQYF
d_call: TRBD1; j_call: TRBJ1-6; v_call: TRBV30; cdr3_aa: CAWTGTDYNSPLHF
d_call: NA; j_call: TRBJ2-5; v_call: TRBV3-1; cdr3_aa: CASSQEGETQYF
d_call: NA; j_call: TRBJ2-3; v_call: TRBV6-5; cdr3_aa: CASSYSLAHTQYF
d_call: NA; j_call: TRBJ2-5; v_call: TRBV6-2/TRBV6-3; cdr3_aa: CASSLLVATQYF